One TCR beta chain is described in this entry. Its specificity is not known. There are 15 residues in the CDR3. This sample is part of a study of T cells after yellow fever vaccination. Study-level findings and limits: CD4 and CD8 compartments shared a small share of clonotypes. The booster response re-showed most primary clones: approximately 95% CD4, roughly 91% CD8.

Synthesis of TCR cDNA relied on 5'RACE template switching, which attached a universal primer site and UMIs. Each CDR3 protein gets one entry after TCRdb re-called the 5' RACE reads with MiXCR. The sample lists roughly 520,000 distinct CDR3 sequences, 21% seen once, with about 15% in the top ten. The receptor's source is a man between 18 and 35 years old who received the YFV17D yellow fever vaccine. The sample here was PBMCs, taken around 3 weeks after the first yellow fever vaccination. The chain recombines TRBV12-1 with TRBJ1-1; TRBD1, the table's D call, was not compared with the DNA. TRBV12-1 is flagged as a pseudogene. The CDR3 region has the DNA TGTGCCAGCAGCCCTGGCCTCCTGTGTGGCACTGAAGCTTTCTTT. It translates to CASSPGLLCGTEAFF.